Described below is a single TCR beta chain sequence and its context. Its antigen is undetermined. This sample stems from a study of cytomegalovirus exposure and HLA in healthy donors. Nominally healthy donors were sampled, though unrecorded immune exposures were likely. The CDR3 consists of 14 residues. V trimming: 4 bases; J trimming: 3 bases; junction bases outside the gene matches: 5. In germline, CDR1 is KGHSH, CDR2 LQKENI. Findings of the study overall: More clonal expansion characterized HLA-associated TCR beta chains than equally common others in a later analysis. Most sequenced TCRs were rare (though some public TCRs occurred in many donors). Several of the most significant clusters appeared, in a later analysis, to be linked to common viral pathogens.

The PCR used 60 Vbeta and 13 Jbeta primers. Method: immunoSEQ multiplex PCR; TCRdb's copy keeps in-frame clones and lacks some. The sample consists of hundreds of thousands of clones, 70% to 85% of them appearing once. Sequencing used PBMCs. The V gene is TRBV18, the J gene TRBJ2-7; TRBD1 aligns across 8 bases. The receptor's source is a woman aged 60-70 years in good health and CMV-seropositive. CDR3 residues: CASSLPGQVYEQYF. The CDR3 nucleotides are TGTGCCAGCTCACTACCGGGACAGGTCTACGAGCAGTACTTC.